This record concerns one T cell receptor (beta chain) sequence. Its specificity is unknown. The data were taken from a study of PD-1 blockade in classical Hodgkin lymphoma. Sequencing was performed with immunoSEQ multiplex PCR; in TCRdb, only in-frame clones are kept and a portion is missing. Of 25,000 to 30,000 clones listed, about 88% were seen once; the top ten hold 0.4% to 0.45%. The study, taken as a whole, reports: The study reported lower baseline TCR diversity in newly diagnosed patients than in healthy donors.

The time point here: cycle 4 day 1 (C4D1), after five to seven weeks of nivolumab. Relapses following autologous stem cell transplantation were seen in all patients, with brentuximab vedotin exposure varying. Magnetic depletion of unwanted cells isolated CD4+ T cells from thawed PBMCs. The CDR3 has 13 residues. The germline V and J ends were trimmed by 5 bases and 3 bases, with 11 bases remaining between them. CDR1 and CDR2 from the germline V gene are MNHEY and SVGAGI. The material was CD4+ T cells from blood, obtained before the fourth cycle of nivolumab. The V call is TRBV6-5, the J call TRBJ2-7; D possibly corresponds to TRBD2 (5 bases). The TCR was taken from a human donor with classical Hodgkin lymphoma. The CDR3 DNA sequence: TGTGCCAGCAGTCGAGAGAGCGGCTACGAGCAGTACTTC. Residues: CASSRESGYEQYF.